This entry is about one TCR beta chain. The antigen is not known. The data stem from a study of shared clonotypes between healthy human individuals. Study-wide findings and caveats: Lower generation probabilities were found for non-shared clonotypes than for those shared by all four donors. Several donors showed sharing of 4.5% to 5% of naive CD4 clonotypes.

This CDR3 comprises 17 residues. The V end lost 1 base, the J end lost 6 bases, and 19 bases lay between the germline ends. Per germline, CDR1 LNHDA and CDR2 SQIVND (reference sequence). CD45RO-negative, CCR7-selected cells formed the naive CD8 fraction, which excluded terminally differentiated effector memory CD45RA+ cells. Nashville, Tennessee was home to all donors, each a Caucasian adult. This was a deep-level run. The table came from immunoSEQ multiplex PCR; TCRdb's copy has only in-frame clones and leaves some out. The sample comprises about 750,000 clones, 80% to 95% of which are singletons, and 20% to 30% rests with the top ten.

Input material: naive CD8+ T cells sorted from blood. V and J are TRBV19 and TRBJ2-1; perhaps TRBD2 as D (6 bases). This clonotype originated in a man younger than 40 in good health. The chain's CDR3 is CASSIVGARLEGNEQFF. In nucleotides, the CDR3 is TGTGCCAGTAGTATAGTCGGGGCCAGGCTGGAGGGCAATGAGCAGTTCTTC.